This TCR beta chain was captured in a study of OX40 agonist ivuxolimab in advanced cancers. Study in general: Patients received ivuxolimab, an intravenous treatment, every 2 weeks at 0.01 to 10 mg/kg.

General study findings and limits: Compared with CD4+, CD8+ T cells on average had more expanded clones. At 0.1 to 3.0 mg/kg, CD4+ and CD8+ blood T cells expanded clonally by week 6.

TCRdb's table, derived via immunoSEQ multiplex PCR, lists solely in-frame clones and lacks some. The table lists over 55,000 clones, roughly nine tenths of them singletons. CDR3 length: 14 residues. V lost 6 bases to trimming and J lost 5 bases; unmatched junction nucleotides: 7. Per the germline V gene, CDR1 is MNHNY and CDR2 is SVGAGI (reference sequence). Notes on this clone: Its antigen is not known.

The sample in question was CD4+ or CD8+ T cells sorted from blood, obtained in a trial of the OX40 agonist ivuxolimab. V is TRBV6-6 and J is TRBJ2-7; TRBD2 matches 10 bases. This TCR came from an adult with an advanced solid tumor such as melanoma, head and neck, liver or kidney cancer. CDR3: CASRASGSSHEQYF. The CDR3 DNA is TGTGCCAGCAGAGCTAGCGGGAGTTCCCACGAGCAGTACTTC.